Listed here are 2 T cell receptor beta chains from one sample, sequenced in a study of CD8+CD57+ T cells in acquired aplastic anemia. TCR beta VDJ and CDR3 profiles were obtained from a genomic DNA template. TCRdb re-derived calls from the reads in MiXCR, one entry per CDR3 protein. The sample records about 220,000 distinct CDR3 sequences, 34% being singletons. Sequencing was done on a sample of sorted CD4+, CD8+, or CD8+CD57+ T cells (not recorded which) from PBMCs. The receptors were sampled from a human donor in good health, serving as a control.

The rearrangement links TRBV20-1 to TRBJ2-1; tentatively, D is TRBD2 (7 bases). Germline lookup yields CDR1 DFQATT and CDR2 SNEGSKA (reference sequence). V was shortened by 3 bases and J by 2 bases, with 14 bases between the two germline ends. The CDR3 sequence is 15 residues long. CDR3 nucleotides: TGCAGTGCTAGGATATCCGGGGGGCCCTACAATGAGCAGTTCTTC. It specifies CSARISGGPYNEQFF.

The V call is TRBV6-1, the J call TRBJ2-3; the match to TRBD2 covers 10 bases. V was clipped by 5 bases and J by 2 bases; unmatched bases: 16. Looked up from germline, CDR1 is MNHNS and CDR2 is SASEGT. The CDR3 spans 19 residues. In DNA, the CDR3 is TGTGCCAGCAGTAAGAATCTGCCCTTACTAGCGGGGAACACAGATACGCAGTATTTT. Its protein is CASSKNLPLLAGNTDTQYF.